The 12 T cell receptor beta chains given below trace back to one sample, sequenced in a study of T cell responses to AZD1222 COVID-19 vaccine. Only in-frame clones appear in the TCRdb table, and some are missing; sequencing was by immunoSEQ multiplex PCR. Among roughly 160,000 clones listed, 80% to 90% were seen once. The input for sequencing was peripheral blood, taken on day 0 of AZD1222 vaccination. All receptors come from an adult in good health.

This chain links TRBV18 with TRBJ2-7; D gene ambiguous. The germline V gene has CDR1 KGHSH and CDR2 LQKENI. The CDR3 runs to 16 residues. Trimming removed 4 bases at V and 4 bases at J, with 20 bases between. In DNA, the CDR3 is TGTGCCAGCTCACGGGCCCGAATCCGGACGGTATACGAGCAGTACGTC. This encodes CASSRARIRTVYEQYV.

The genes are TRBV10-3 and TRBJ2-7; 11 positions match TRBD2. CDR1 and CDR2 (germline): ENHRY, SYGVKD. Trimming at V came to 2 bases and at J to 6 bases, leaving 12 bases not matched to a gene. CDR3 length equals 17 residues. This chain's CDR3 is CAISETGLAGKLGEQYF. The CDR3 DNA reads as TGTGCCATCAGTGAGACAGGACTAGCGGGTAAACTGGGCGAGCAGTACTTC.

V and J are TRBV28 and TRBJ2-3, with TRBD2 matching over 8 bases. The CDR3 runs to 15 residues. Trimming took 6 bases from V and 2 from J; bases not matched to a gene: 7. The germline V gene has CDR1 MDHEN and CDR2 SYDVKM. The CDR3 coding sequence is TGTGCCAGCAGGGGTGCGGGGGGACACACAGATACGCAGTATTTT. It encodes CASRGAGGHTDTQYF.

The chain joins TRBV10-3 to TRBJ1-1, with a possible D match to TRBD1 (5 bases). The germline V gene has CDR1 ENHRY and CDR2 SYGVKD. With 2 bases removed from V and 6 bases from J, the gap between germline ends came to 13 bases. This CDR3 is 14 amino acids long. The CDR3 sequence: CAISERAGRSEAFF. The CDR3 region has the DNA TGTGCCATCAGTGAGCGCGCAGGGAGGTCTGAAGCTTTCTTT.

This rearrangement joins TRBV5-3 to TRBJ2-5; 10 bases match TRBD1. TRBV5-3 belongs to the ORF category, with a function that is uncertain. Losses at the gene ends were 4 bases for V and 1 base for J; bases not matched to a gene: 10. The CDR3 is 17 amino acids. CDR3 DNA: TGTGCCAGAAGCCTGACGGGGGGACAGGGGACCCAAGAGACCCAGTACTTC. Translation: CARSLTGGQGTQETQYF.

The chain links TRBV28 to TRBJ2-1, with a weak D call TRBD1 (6 bases). Trimming took off 1 base at V and 6 bases at J, with 7 bases between the two ends. The germline CDR1 and CDR2 sequences are MDHEN and SYDVKM. The CDR3 has 13 residues. This chain's CDR3 is CASSLYRVNEQFF. The CDR3 DNA is TGTGCCAGCAGTTTATACAGGGTCAATGAGCAGTTCTTC.

The table lists this clone with a count of one. The V gene is TRBV7-9, the J gene TRBJ2-7; 9 nucleotides align to TRBD1. CDR3 length equals 16 residues. J gave up 5 bases and V 1 base, and 9 bases lay outside the gene matches. Germline-derived CDR1 and CDR2 are SEHNR and FQNEAQ (reference sequence). CDR3 coding DNA: TGTGCCAGCAGCTTAGGACAGGGGGACCGGAGGGACGAGCAGTACTTC. Translated, it gives CASSLGQGDRRDEQYF.

This clone was detected only once. The sample holds other DNA sequences that translate to the same CDR3. The J gene is TRBJ2-5, the V gene TRBV6-5; D is perhaps TRBD1 (6 bases). Deletions cut 6 bases from V and 1 base from J, with 9 bases between. This CDR3 is built from 13 residues. Germline V gene lookup returns CDR1 MNHEY and CDR2 SVGAGI. CDR3 protein: CASRRTVQETQYF. The CDR3 nucleotides read TGTGCCAGCAGACGGACAGTCCAAGAGACCCAGTACTTC.

The chain employs TRBV6-5 and TRBJ1-2; D gene ambiguous. Trimming took 6 bases from V and 2 from J, leaving 16 bases between them. There are 15 residues in the CDR3. CDR1 and CDR2 from the germline V gene are MNHEY and SVGAGI. CDR3: CASRESRRYNYGYTF. CDR3 bases: TGTGCCAGCAGAGAGAGTAGACGTTACAACTATGGCTACACCTTC.

The rearrangement joins TRBV3-1 (or the pseudogene TRBV3-2) to TRBJ2-1, with a tentative D call TRBD2 (6 bases). The germline V gene encodes CDR1 LGHDT and CDR2 YNNKEL (reference sequence). The CDR3 is 15 amino acids. Trimming left V 5 bases short and J 8 bases short, with 19 bases between. CDR3 protein: CASSNGGSMFDEQFF. The CDR3 DNA follows: TGTGCCAGCAGCAACGGGGGTAGCATGTTCGATGAGCAGTTCTTC.

The chain has TRBV4-1 and TRBJ2-7; D is undetermined. Germline assignment: CDR1 MGHRA and CDR2 YSYEKL. Trimming stripped 2 bases from V and 0 bases from J, with 5 bases between. The CDR3 runs 13 residues. The CDR3 spells CASSQQTSYEQYV. CDR3 coding DNA: TGCGCCAGCAGCCAACAGACCTCCTACGAGCAGTACGTC.

Here the CDR3 DNA reads TGTGCCAGCAGAGCAGGGGTAGACACTGAAGCTTTCTTT. Its protein product is CASRAGVDTEAFF. The V gene is TRBV2, the J gene TRBJ1-1, with TRBD1 as a possible D gene (6 bases). The CDR3 length is 13 residues. V gave up 6 bases and J gave up 3 bases, with 11 bases separating them. From germline, CDR1 is SNHLY and CDR2 FYNNEI. The whole variable domain, remainder taken from reference TRBV2 and TRBJ1-1, is EPEVTQTPSHQVTQMGQEVILRCVPISNHLYFYWYRQILGQKVEFLVSFYNNEISEKSEIFDDQFSVERPDGSNFTLKIRSTKLEDSAMYFCASRAGVDTEAFFGQGTRLTVV.